A single sample gave rise to the 5 T cell receptor beta chains below, sequenced in a study of OX40 agonist ivuxolimab in advanced cancers. The table came from immunoSEQ multiplex PCR; TCRdb's copy has only in-frame clones and leaves some out. Of around 88,000 clones detected, around 90% appear once; the ten largest clones hold roughly 0.5%. Sample: CD4+ or CD8+ T cells sorted from blood, taken in a trial of the OX40 agonist ivuxolimab. The receptors come from an adult with an advanced solid tumor such as melanoma, head and neck, liver or kidney cancer.

As regards this clone: Other DNA variants within this sample encode the same CDR3. The CDR3 reads CASSSPGQGAYEQYF. CDR3 bases: TGTGCCAGCAGCTCGCCCGGACAGGGGGCTTACGAGCAGTACTTC. This chain connects TRBV7-9 to TRBJ2-7; 11 bases are shared with TRBD1. This CDR3 comprises 15 residues. Germline-derived CDR1 and CDR2 are SEHNR and FQNEAQ (reference sequence). Germline trimming cut 4 bases from V and 4 bases from J; bases unmatched to any gene: 6.

The V call is TRBV18, the J call TRBJ2-7; D is unresolved. Germline CDR1 reads KGHSH; CDR2 reads LQKENI. The CDR3 totals 17 residues. Trimming removed 2 bases at V and 0 bases at J, with 17 bases between. In nucleotides, the CDR3 is TGTGCCAGCTCACCAACGGGTGTGTCCGAGAGCTCCTACGAGCAGTACTTC. Protein product: CASSPTGVSESSYEQYF. Drawing the rest from reference TRBV18 and TRBJ2-7, the complete variable domain is NAGVMQNPRHLVRRRGQEARLRCSPMKGHSHVYWYRQLPEEGLKFMVYLQKENIIDESGMPKERFSAEFPKEGPSILRIQQVVRGDSAAYFCASSPTGVSESSYEQYFGPGTRLTVT.

About this clone itself: This CDR3 is also generated by other DNA sequences in the sample. The chain carries TRBV30 and TRBJ2-3; D gene ambiguous. The V gene lost 2 bases and the J gene lost 3 bases, with 3 bases spanning the gap. The CDR3 consists of 11 residues. CDR1 and CDR2 (germline): GTSNPN, SVGIG (reference sequence). CDR3 amino acids: CAWSLTDTQYF. CDR3 in DNA: TGTGCCTGGAGTCTGACAGATACGCAGTATTTT. The whole variable domain, filled in from reference TRBV30 and TRBJ2-3, reads SQTIHQWPATLVQPVGSPLSLECTVEGTSNPNLYWYRQAAGRGLQLLFYSVGIGQISSEVPQNLSASRPQDRQFILSSKKLLLSDSGFYLCAWSLTDTQYFGPGTRLTVL.

The rearrangement links TRBV18 to TRBJ2-7; 10 bases agree with TRBD1. Germline trimming cut 4 bases from V and 4 bases from J; bases unmatched to any gene: 4. CDR3 length: 14 residues. The germline V gene encodes CDR1 KGHSH and CDR2 LQKENI. CDR3: CASSQTGGGYEQYF. As DNA, the CDR3 is TGTGCCAGCTCACAGACAGGGGGCGGGTACGAGCAGTACTTC. The variable domain in full, with the rest retrieved from reference TRBV18 and TRBJ2-7, is NAGVMQNPRHLVRRRGQEARLRCSPMKGHSHVYWYRQLPEEGLKFMVYLQKENIIDESGMPKERFSAEFPKEGPSILRIQQVVRGDSAAYFCASSQTGGGYEQYFGPGTRLTVT.

The sample holds one count of this clone. CDR3 sequence reads: CASSIGRGGNQPQHF. The CDR3 DNA sequence: TGTGCCAGTAGTATAGGGCGGGGCGGCAATCAGCCCCAGCATTTT. This chain connects TRBV19 to TRBJ1-5, with a possible D match to TRBD1 (5 bases). Germline V CDR1 and CDR2: LNHDA, SQIVND (reference sequence). Trimming cost V 1 base and J 2 bases, with 9 bases left between them. The CDR3 is made up of 15 amino acids.